These 10 T cell receptor beta chains share one sample of origin, sequenced in a study of response to subunit inactivated influenza vaccine. Each CDR3 protein gets one entry after TCRdb re-called the RT-PCR reads with MiXCR. This sample has some 500,000 distinct CDR3 sequences, with about 25% found just once. This material consisted of CD4+ T cells sorted from PBMCs, taken 5 days after vaccination. These receptors all stem from a man aged 50-59 years who received an inactivated influenza vaccine.

J is TRBJ1-1 and V is TRBV7-9; the D is unclear. Germline CDR1 and CDR2: SEHNR and FQNEAQ (reference sequence). The CDR3 is 10 residues long. V was shortened by 5 bases and J by 5 bases, with 3 bases between the two germline ends. The CDR3 DNA reads as TGTGCCAGCAGCGTTACTGAAGCTTTCTTT. Translation: CASSVTEAFF.

In this sample, this clonotype turned up a few times. The chain uses TRBV5-1 and TRBJ2-1; the match to TRBD2 covers 9 bases. Germline V gives CDR1 SGHRS, CDR2 YFSETQ. This CDR3 spans 16 amino acids. Trimming removed 2 bases from V and 6 bases from J; junction bases left unmatched: 9. The CDR3: CASSLATSGSINEQFF. The CDR3 nucleotides read TGCGCCAGCAGCTTAGCTACTAGCGGGTCTATCAATGAGCAGTTCTTC.

The chain is built from TRBV12-3 or TRBV12-4 and TRBJ2-7; 10 bases agree with TRBD1. The CDR3 has 14 residues. V lost 2 bases to trimming and J lost 3 bases; unmatched junction nucleotides: 1. In DNA form, the CDR3 reads TGTGCCAGCAGTTTATGGGACAGGGGCTACGAGCAGTACTTC. As protein: CASSLWDRGYEQYF.

This clonotype was detected a few times. The V gene is TRBV5-1, the J gene TRBJ2-1; no clear D gene. V gave up 0 bases and J gave up 4 bases, with 8 bases separating them. Germline CDR1 SGHRS, CDR2 YFSETQ. The CDR3 runs to 14 residues. In nucleotides, the CDR3 is TGCGCCAGCAGCTTGGACTCTCTGTACAATGAGCAGTTCTTC. It encodes CASSLDSLYNEQFF.

This clonotype has a handful of counts. The chain joins TRBV5-6 to TRBJ2-1; D is unclear. The V end was cut by 4 bases, the J end by 3 bases, with 14 bases between. Germline values: CDR1 SGHDT, CDR2 YYEEEE. The CDR3 extends over 15 amino acids. CDR3 residues: CASSPRSRHYNEQFF. CDR3 sequence (DNA): TGTGCCAGCAGCCCACGGAGCAGACACTACAATGAGCAGTTCTTC.

This clonotype was found a few times. The rearrangement links TRBV6-1 to TRBJ2-6; 8 bases align to TRBD1. Germline V gives CDR1 MNHNS, CDR2 SASEGT. V was clipped by 6 bases and J by 2 bases; unmatched bases: 9. There are 17 residues in the CDR3. CDR3 sequence: CASSGGRTGTGANVLTF. The DNA of the CDR3 is TGTGCCAGCAGCGGAGGGAGGACAGGGACTGGGGCCAACGTCCTGACTTTC.

V and J are TRBV5-1 and TRBJ2-3; 8 nucleotides line up with TRBD2. CDR1 is SGHRS and CDR2 is YFSETQ in the germline V gene. CDR3 length equals 16 residues. V lost 0 bases to trimming and J lost 1 base; unmatched junction nucleotides: 4. In DNA form, the CDR3 reads TGCGCCAGCAGCTTGGATGGTAGCGGGGGCACAGATACGCAGTATTTT. It specifies CASSLDGSGGTDTQYF.

This clonotype has just a few counts. The genes are TRBV25-1 and TRBJ2-1; D is undetermined. V lost 6 bases and J lost 3, with 9 bases in between. Germline lookup yields CDR1 MGHDK and CDR2 SYGVNS. The CDR3 sequence is 13 residues long. The CDR3 is CASSKIGYNEQFF. In DNA form, the CDR3 reads TGTGCCAGCAGCAAAATCGGCTACAATGAGCAGTTCTTC.

This clonotype was detected many times. V gene TRBV4-2 combines with J gene TRBJ2-5; D gene ambiguous. Germline values: CDR1 LGHNA, CDR2 YNFKEQ. V lost 1 base, J lost 3 bases, and 6 bases lay in between. The CDR3 is made up of 13 amino acids. The CDR3 DNA sequence: TGTGCCAGCAGCCAAGCGAGCGAAGAGACCCAGTACTTC. Translation: CASSQASEETQYF.

The V gene is TRBV3-1, the J gene TRBJ2-5; maybe TRBD1 (5 bases). Germline loops: CDR1 LGHDT, CDR2 YNNKEL (reference sequence). The V and J ends lost 1 base and 0 bases respectively, with 6 bases between them. The CDR3 covers 14 residues. The CDR3 DNA follows: TGTGCCAGCAGCCAAGCAGGGTACCAAGAGACCCAGTACTTC. It is translated as CASSQAGYQETQYF.